These 19 T cell receptor beta chains were sequenced from one sample in a study of OX40 agonist ivuxolimab in advanced cancers. Assay used: immunoSEQ multiplex PCR; TCRdb lists only in-frame clones, some missing. The data contain about 63,000 clones, 75% to 90% of them seen just once; the ten biggest clones take up approximately 10%. The source was CD4+ or CD8+ T cells sorted from blood, collected in a trial of the OX40 agonist ivuxolimab. The receptor set was obtained from an adult with an advanced solid tumor such as melanoma, head and neck, liver or kidney cancer.

The chain is built from TRBV14 and TRBJ2-1, with a possible D match to TRBD2 (6 bases). The V end lost 4 bases, the J end lost 3 bases, and 16 bases lay between the germline ends. Germline lookup yields CDR1 SGHDN and CDR2 FVKESK. The CDR3 loop spans 16 amino acids. The CDR3 sequence: CASSRVAVINYNEQFF. The CDR3 region has the DNA TGTGCCAGCAGCCGAGTAGCGGTAATCAACTACAATGAGCAGTTCTTC.

The CDR3 DNA follows: TGTGCCAGCAGGGTTATCAGGGTTGGAGAGACCCAGTACTTC. Its protein product is CASRVIRVGETQYF. This rearrangement joins TRBV2 to TRBJ2-5; D is perhaps TRBD1 (5 bases). CDR3 length: 14 residues. V lost 6 bases and J lost 4, with 15 bases in between. Germline V lookup: CDR1 SNHLY, CDR2 FYNNEI.

The chain has TRBV2 and TRBJ2-5; TRBD2 aligns across 8 bases. Per germline, CDR1 SNHLY and CDR2 FYNNEI. Unmatched junction bases numbered 9, after V lost 4 bases and J lost 5 bases. The CDR3 consists of 15 residues. In DNA, the CDR3 is TGTGCCAGCAGTGGAACGGGGGGGCTAGGGGAGACCCAGTACTTC. As protein: CASSGTGGLGETQYF. Looking up the rest from reference TRBV2 and TRBJ2-5 gives the full variable domain: EPEVTQTPSHQVTQMGQEVILRCVPISNHLYFYWYRQILGQKVEFLVSFYNNEISEKSEIFDDQFSVERPDGSNFTLKIRSTKLEDSAMYFCASSGTGGLGETQYFGPGTRLLVL.

The chain employs TRBV6-5 and TRBJ1-1; D remains ambiguous. The V end was cut by 3 bases, the J end by 5 bases, with 10 bases between. CDR3 size: 13 residues. Germline V gene lookup returns CDR1 MNHEY and CDR2 SVGAGI. In DNA form, the CDR3 reads TGTGCCAGCAGTTATACACGAGGGACTGAAGCTTTCTTT. This codes for CASSYTRGTEAFF.

The chain recombines TRBV5-1 with TRBJ2-2, with a weak D call TRBD2 (6 bases). This CDR3 has 15 amino acids. V was shortened by 0 bases and J by 4 bases, with 10 bases between the two germline ends. Per germline, CDR1 SGHRS and CDR2 YFSETQ. The CDR3 sequence is CASSLDGSTTGELFF. CDR3 sequence (DNA): TGCGCCAGCAGCTTGGACGGGAGTACCACCGGGGAGCTGTTTTTT.

The chain carries TRBV27 and TRBJ2-7; the match to TRBD2 covers 10 bases. This CDR3 is 15 amino acids long. The V gene end was trimmed by 3 bases and the J gene end by 3 bases; junction bases not matched to a gene: 5. Germline V gene sequence: CDR1 MNHEY, CDR2 SMNVEV (reference sequence). The CDR3 bases are TGTGCCAGCAGTTTTAAGCCTAGCGGGAGCTACGAGCAGTACTTC. Translation: CASSFKPSGSYEQYF.

There are a few counts of this clone. This sequence joins TRBV11-1 and TRBJ1-1; no clear D. CDR1 and CDR2 from the germline V gene are SGHAT and FQDESV (reference sequence). CDR3 length equals 14 residues. V lost 5 bases, J lost 3 bases, and 13 bases lay in between. The CDR3 coding sequence is TGTGCCAGCAGCCCAGACCGCCCGGACACTGAAGCTTTCTTT. This gives the protein CASSPDRPDTEAFF.

The chain uses TRBV28 and TRBJ2-7; the match to TRBD2 covers 12 bases. Germline CDR1 reads MDHEN; CDR2 reads SYDVKM. The V segment lost 0 bases and the J segment 5 bases; nucleotides outside the gene matches: 8. This CDR3 is built from 17 residues. Here the CDR3 reads CASSLWTLAGGLHEQYF. DNA for the CDR3: TGTGCCAGCAGTTTATGGACCCTAGCGGGGGGGCTCCACGAGCAGTACTTC. Complete variable domain (other parts from reference TRBV28 and TRBJ2-7): DVKVTQSSRYLVKRTGEKVFLECVQDMDHENMFWYRQDPGLGLRLIYFSYDVKMKEKGDIPEGYSVSREKKERFSLILESASTNQTSMYLCASSLWTLAGGLHEQYFGPGTRLTVT.

The chain carries TRBV2 and TRBJ2-6, with D unclear. Germline values: CDR1 SNHLY, CDR2 FYNNEI. The CDR3 consists of 17 residues. Trimming removed 2 bases from V and 5 bases from J, with 16 bases in between. The CDR3 reads CASSENSIQSRANVLTF. DNA for the CDR3: TGTGCCAGCAGTGAAAACTCGATACAAAGTCGGGCCAACGTCCTGACTTTC.

The rearrangement links TRBV19 to TRBJ2-3, with 7 positions matching TRBD2. Germline loops: CDR1 LNHDA, CDR2 SQIVND (reference sequence). V lost 5 bases to trimming and J lost 4 bases; unmatched junction nucleotides: 9. The CDR3 spans 15 residues. CDR3 nucleotide sequence: TGTGCCAGTAGTGCGAGCGGGGAGGGGTCAGATACGCAGTATTTT. Translating gives CASSASGEGSDTQYF.

The chain carries TRBV18 and TRBJ2-6; D is perhaps TRBD1 (6 bases). The CDR3 is 17 amino acids. The germline CDR1 and CDR2 sequences are KGHSH and LQKENI. Trimming removed 0 bases at V and 2 bases at J, with 11 bases between. CDR3 sequence reads: CASSPPGAGAGANVLTF. DNA for the CDR3: TGTGCCAGCTCACCACCTGGGGCAGGGGCTGGGGCCAACGTCCTGACTTTC.

This rearrangement joins TRBV7-2 to TRBJ2-5; 13 nucleotides line up with TRBD2. V trimming: 3 bases; J trimming: 5 bases; junction bases outside the gene matches: 12. This CDR3 has 18 residues. The germline gives CDR1 SGHTA, CDR2 FQGNSA. CDR3 amino acids: CASSFGLAGVGRRETQYF. CDR3 DNA: TGTGCCAGCAGCTTTGGACTAGCGGGAGTAGGTCGGAGGGAGACCCAGTACTTC.

The rearrangement uses TRBV5-1 and TRBJ2-6; no reliable D call. Germline V CDR1 and CDR2: SGHRS, YFSETQ. V lost 1 base, J lost 3 bases, and 8 bases lay in between. The CDR3 is made up of 15 amino acids. The CDR3 bases are TGCGCCAGCAGCTTGTTGGAAGTTGGGGCCAACGTCCTGACTTTC. Translation: CASSLLEVGANVLTF. The full variable domain, with the rest looked up from reference TRBV5-1 and TRBJ2-6, is KAGVTQTPRYLIKTRGQQVTLSCSPISGHRSVSWYQQTPGQGLQFLFEYFSETQRNKGNFPGRFSGRQFSNSRSEMNVSTLELGDSALYLCASSLLEVGANVLTFGAGSRLTVL.

The V gene is TRBV11-3, the J gene TRBJ2-1, with D perhaps assigned TRBD1 or TRBD2 (5 bases each). The CDR3 totals 13 residues. Deletions cut 0 bases from V and 11 bases from J, with 11 bases between. CDR1 is SGHNT and CDR2 is YENEEA in the germline V gene. DNA of the CDR3: TGTGCCAGCAGCTTAGACAGGGAGAGCCAGCAGTTCTTC. Translating gives CASSLDRESQQFF. The entire variable domain, with the rest obtained from reference TRBV11-3 and TRBJ2-1, is as follows: EAGVVQSPRYKIIEKKQPVAFWCNPISGHNTLYWYLQNLGQGPELLIRYENEEAVDDSQLPKDRFSAERLKGVDSTLKIQPAELGDSAVYLCASSLDRESQQFFGPGTRLTVL.

J is TRBJ1-5 and V is TRBV19; perhaps TRBD1 as D (6 bases). Germline V CDR1 and CDR2: LNHDA, SQIVND (reference sequence). The germline V and J ends were trimmed by 1 base and 3 bases, with 13 bases remaining between them. The CDR3 runs 16 residues. In DNA form, the CDR3 reads TGTGCCAGTAGTATAGGTCCAGGGGCGGTCAATCAGCCCCAGCATTTT. Translated: CASSIGPGAVNQPQHF.

V is TRBV6-6 and J is TRBJ2-7; D remains ambiguous. CDR1 MNHNY and CDR2 SVGAGI come from the germline V gene (reference sequence). This CDR3 region has 11 residues. Trimming took 6 bases from V and 3 from J, leaving 6 bases between them. The CDR3 here is CASRTRYEQYF. The CDR3 DNA sequence: TGTGCCAGCAGAACCCGCTACGAGCAGTACTTC.

The chain carries TRBV7-2 and TRBJ2-7; 10 bases match TRBD2. The trim removed 1 base at V and 1 base at J, leaving 7 bases unmatched. The germline CDR1 and CDR2 sequences are SGHTA and FQGNSA. The CDR3 is 17 amino acids. The CDR3 sequence is CASSLGALAGASYEQYF. The CDR3, as DNA: TGTGCCAGCAGCTTAGGCGCCCTAGCGGGAGCGTCCTACGAGCAGTACTTC.

The rearrangement uses TRBV28 and TRBJ2-4; D gene uncertain. CDR1 and CDR2 (germline): MDHEN, SYDVKM. With 8 bases removed from V and 0 bases from J, the gap between germline ends came to 8 bases. The CDR3 consists of 13 residues. The CDR3 loop is CASQLLAKNIQYF. CDR3 sequence (DNA): TGTGCCAGCCAGCTGTTAGCCAAAAACATTCAGTACTTC. The variable domain in full, completed from reference TRBV28 and TRBJ2-4, reads DVKVTQSSRYLVKRTGEKVFLECVQDMDHENMFWYRQDPGLGLRLIYFSYDVKMKEKGDIPEGYSVSREKKERFSLILESASTNQTSMYLCASQLLAKNIQYFGAGTRLSVL.

V is TRBV28 and J is TRBJ1-5, with D perhaps TRBD1 (5 bases). CDR3 length equals 16 residues. Germline V gene data show CDR1 as MDHEN and CDR2 as SYDVKM. V was shortened by 8 bases and J by 2 bases, with 19 bases between the two germline ends. The CDR3 DNA follows: TGTGCCAGCTCACAGGTGGGGGTATTGGGCAATCAGCCCCAGCATTTT. Translation: CASSQVGVLGNQPQHF.